This TCR beta chain was documented in a study of CXCR3-negative and CXCR3-positive naive CD8 T cells. Study findings and constraints: Naive subsets had comparable surface CD5; TCR strength was inferred from TRB CDR3 properties. Comparison of naive CXCR3-negative and CXCR3-positive cells revealed similar TRBV-TRBJ usage, while memory cells differed. In CXCR3-positive naive cells, the TRB CDR3s were more hydrophobic than in CXCR3-negative naive cells. The study found comparably high diversity in both naive subsets and much lower diversity in memory CD8+ cells.

With respect to this clonotype: What it binds is not known.

CD45RO-CCR7+CD27+CD95- was the phenotype of naive CD8+ T cells. Looked up from germline, CDR1 is ENHRY and CDR2 is SYGVKD. This CDR3 contains 14 residues. The authors made the TRB cDNA libraries by 5' RACE using UMI labels. TCRdb reprocessed the 5' RACE reads, keeping one entry per CDR3 protein, no DNA. The record lists 150,000 or so distinct CDR3 sequences, of which the ten most abundant hold just under 0.5%. The V gene is TRBV10-3, the J gene TRBJ2-7; absent DNA, TCRdb's TRBD1 call cannot be checked. Sequencing was done on a sample of naive CXCR3+ CD8+ T cells from blood. Stated subset: CD45RO-CCR7+CD27+CD95- naive CD8+ T cells expressing CXCR3 (TNR3+). This sequence was found in a human donor in good health. Some clones in this sample may be carry-over from other donors' samples. The CDR3: CAISEGGRVYEQYF.